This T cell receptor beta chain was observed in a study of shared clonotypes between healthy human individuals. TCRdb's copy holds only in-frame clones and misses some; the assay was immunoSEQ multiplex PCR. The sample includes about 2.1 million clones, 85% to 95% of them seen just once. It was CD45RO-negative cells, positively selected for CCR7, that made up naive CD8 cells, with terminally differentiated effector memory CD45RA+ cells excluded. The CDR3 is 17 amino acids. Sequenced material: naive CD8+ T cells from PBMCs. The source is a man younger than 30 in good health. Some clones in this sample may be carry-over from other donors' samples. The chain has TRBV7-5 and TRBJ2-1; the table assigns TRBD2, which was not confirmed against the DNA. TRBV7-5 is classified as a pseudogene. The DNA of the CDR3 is TGTGTCAGAAGCTTGGATCCCCTAGCGGGAGGGTGGAATGAGCAGTTCTTC. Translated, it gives CVRSLDPLAGGWNEQFF.